Listed here are 23 T cell receptor beta chains from one sample, sequenced in a study of T cell responses to AZD1222 COVID-19 vaccine. Clones were sequenced by immunoSEQ multiplex PCR, and TCRdb holds only the in-frame ones, with some missing. The sample has 95,000 to 100,000 clones; over 75% are singletons. Sequenced here: peripheral blood, sampled on day 0 of AZD1222 vaccination. All receptors derive from an adult in good health.

V and J are TRBV5-4 and TRBJ2-7, with a tentative D call TRBD1 (6 bases). Germline V CDR1 and CDR2: SGHNT, YYREEE (reference sequence). This CDR3 has 12 amino acids. Between the trimmed V and J ends, which lost 4 bases and 5 bases, there was a span of 10 bases. The CDR3 bases are TGTGCCAGCAGCCTGGACAGCAACGAGCAGTACTTC. This translates into CASSLDSNEQYF.

The sample holds one count of this clone. The gene calls are TRBV19 and TRBJ2-2, with D possibly matching TRBD1 (6 bases). This CDR3 spans 14 amino acids. V gave up 4 bases and J gave up 6 bases, with 12 bases separating them. Germline V gives CDR1 LNHDA, CDR2 SQIVND (reference sequence). The chain's CDR3 is CASSTYRAPGELFF. The CDR3 DNA is TGTGCCAGTAGTACCTACAGGGCCCCCGGGGAGCTGTTTTTT.

This clone appeared a single time. The chain uses TRBV27 and TRBJ1-1; D is undetermined. CDR1 MNHEY and CDR2 SMNVEV come from the germline V gene (reference sequence). With 8 bases removed from V and 1 base from J, the gap between germline ends came to 11 bases. The CDR3 contains 13 residues. This CDR3 is CASGPVGNTEAFF. The CDR3 DNA reads as TGTGCCAGCGGTCCCGTTGGGAACACTGAAGCTTTCTTT.

J is TRBJ1-2 and V is TRBV19, with a possible D match to TRBD1 (5 bases). The CDR3 runs 16 residues. Trimming pared 5 bases from V and 1 base from J, leaving 17 bases between. CDR1 and CDR2 (germline): LNHDA, SQIVND (reference sequence). The DNA for the CDR3 is TGTGCCAGTAGTTCCGGGACTCAAGGAGGTAACTATGGCTACACCTTC. Amino acids: CASSSGTQGGNYGYTF.

In this sample, this clone turned up a few times. The chain employs TRBV5-1 and TRBJ1-1; D is unresolved. The CDR3 loop spans 16 amino acids. V dropped 1 base and J dropped 1 base, with 14 bases sitting between them. CDR1 is SGHRS and CDR2 is YFSETQ in the germline V gene. CDR3 amino acids: CASSLFFGGWNTEAFF. The CDR3, as DNA: TGCGCCAGCAGCTTGTTCTTTGGCGGGTGGAACACTGAAGCTTTCTTT.

The J gene is TRBJ1-4, the V gene TRBV6-1, with D possibly being TRBD1 (5 bases). The CDR3 is 15 amino acids. The germline V and J ends were trimmed by 1 base and 8 bases, with 14 bases remaining between them. Germline loops: CDR1 MNHNS, CDR2 SASEGT. CDR3 sequence (DNA): TGTGCCAGCAGTGAAGTACCCAGGGCGGGCGAAAAACTGTTTTTT. It translates to CASSEVPRAGEKLFF.

The chain combines TRBV2 with TRBJ1-1; D may be TRBD1 (5 bases). The V and J ends lost 6 bases and 5 bases respectively, with 19 bases between them. Germline CDR1 and CDR2: SNHLY and FYNNEI. The CDR3 is 15 residues long. The CDR3 DNA follows: TGTGCCAGCAGGTCCCGGGTCTTGAAGGGGACTGAAGCTTTCTTT. It specifies CASRSRVLKGTEAFF.

The chain combines TRBV7-9 with TRBJ1-2; 10 nucleotides agree with TRBD1. CDR3 size: 19 residues. Unmatched junction bases numbered 21, after V lost 5 bases and J lost 6 bases. The germline CDR1 and CDR2 sequences are SEHNR and FQNEAQ (reference sequence). CDR3 DNA sequence: TGTGCCAGCAGCCTTTGGGCCGGGACAGGGGATAAAAGGTGGGATGGCTACACCTTC. Its protein is CASSLWAGTGDKRWDGYTF.

V and J are TRBV7-9 and TRBJ2-1; the D is unclear. Germline CDR1 reads SEHNR; CDR2 reads FQNEAQ (reference sequence). There are 11 residues in the CDR3. V shed 5 bases and J shed 9 bases, with 8 bases lying between them. CDR3 DNA sequence: TGTGCCAGCAGCGCGCTTGGTGAGCAGTTCTTC. It codes for CASSALGEQFF.

The gene calls are TRBV28 and TRBJ1-2; tentative D call: TRBD1 (6 bases). This CDR3 comprises 12 residues. The V gene lost 5 bases and the J gene lost 4 bases, with 8 bases spanning the gap. CDR1 and CDR2 (germline): MDHEN, SYDVKM. The CDR3 here is CASSDRIYGYTF. CDR3 in DNA: TGTGCCAGCAGTGACAGGATCTATGGCTACACCTTC.

The chain has TRBV29-1 and TRBJ2-7, with D perhaps assigned TRBD1 or TRBD2 (5 bases each). Germline V gives CDR1 SQVTM, CDR2 ANQGSEA. The CDR3 consists of 12 residues. V lost 6 bases and J lost 2, with 11 bases in between. CDR3 protein: CSVSGTTYEQYF. The DNA for the CDR3 is TGCAGCGTATCCGGGACGACCTACGAGCAGTACTTC.

This clone has just one count. The gene calls are TRBV27 and TRBJ2-5; D not certain. The CDR3 covers 13 residues. CDR1 and CDR2 from the germline V gene are MNHEY and SMNVEV (reference sequence). Trimming left V 5 bases short and J 5 bases short, with 12 bases between. The CDR3 DNA reads as TGTGCCAGCAGTCCCGACACCGTTGAGACCCAGTACTTC. This codes for CASSPDTVETQYF.

This sequence joins TRBV28 and TRBJ1-1; D not certain. This CDR3 comprises 11 residues. Per the germline V gene, CDR1 is MDHEN and CDR2 is SYDVKM. With 7 bases removed from V and 4 bases from J, the gap between germline ends came to 7 bases. CDR3 nucleotide sequence: TGTGCCAGCAAGCACCTCACTGAAGCTTTCTTT. This sequence encodes CASKHLTEAFF.

V gene TRBV3-1 (or the pseudogene TRBV3-2) combines with J gene TRBJ1-5; a possible D gene is TRBD1 (5 bases). Germline V gene sequence: CDR1 LGHDT, CDR2 YNNKEL (reference sequence). The CDR3 spans 17 residues. V was clipped by 4 bases and J by 2 bases, with 18 bases between them. CDR3 nucleotide sequence: TGTGCCAGCAGCCGATTATTACGGGGGGTCTGCAATCAGCCCCAGCATTTT. It encodes CASSRLLRGVCNQPQHF.

Only a few counts were recorded for this clone. This sequence joins TRBV4-1 and TRBJ2-7, with TRBD2 matching 16 bases. V lost 5 bases and J lost 2; bases outside the gene matches: 12. CDR3 size: 19 residues. Germline lookup yields CDR1 MGHRA and CDR2 YSYEKL. CDR3 in DNA: TGCGCCAGCAGCAATATACCGGGACTAGCGGGGGGGAAGACCTACGAGCAGTACTTC. Amino acids: CASSNIPGLAGGKTYEQYF.

The genes are TRBV28 and TRBJ1-1; 8 bases are shared with TRBD1. This CDR3 has 14 amino acids. Unmatched junction bases numbered 4, after V lost 2 bases and J lost 5 bases. Germline V gene data show CDR1 as MDHEN and CDR2 as SYDVKM. The CDR3 here is CASSLNRGATEAFF. In nucleotides, the CDR3 is TGTGCCAGCAGTTTAAACAGGGGGGCGACTGAAGCTTTCTTT.

V gene TRBV2 combines with J gene TRBJ1-2; D call uncertain. The CDR3 spans 12 residues. V shed 4 bases and J shed 9 bases, with 12 bases lying between them. The V gene's germline CDR1 is SNHLY and CDR2 FYNNEI. The CDR3 here is CASSASGNRYTF. DNA for the CDR3: TGTGCCAGCAGTGCATCGGGGAACCGCTACACCTTC.

The count of this clone is one. V gene TRBV3-1 (or the pseudogene TRBV3-2) combines with J gene TRBJ1-6; perhaps TRBD1 as D (6 bases). The CDR3 is made up of 16 amino acids. CDR1 and CDR2 from the germline V gene are LGHDT and YNNKEL (reference sequence). Trimming left V 0 bases short and J 6 bases short, with 12 bases between. The CDR3 region has the DNA TGTGCCAGCAGCCAAGAGGTAGACAGGCCTAATTCACCCCTCCACTTT. Its protein product is CASSQEVDRPNSPLHF.

The chain joins TRBV11-2 to TRBJ2-5; TRBD1 matches 7 bases. CDR3 size: 14 residues. V shed 3 bases and J 3 bases; nucleotides not matched to a gene: 4. CDR1 SGHAT and CDR2 FQNNGV come from the germline V gene. CDR3 nucleotides: TGTGCCAGCAGCTTTACGGGGACAGAAGAGACCCAGTACTTC. Protein product: CASSFTGTEETQYF. The whole variable domain, filled in from reference TRBV11-2 and TRBJ2-5, reads EAGVAQSPRYKIIEKRQSVAFWCNPISGHATLYWYQQILGQGPKLLIQFQNNGVVDDSQLPKDRFSAERLKGVDSTLKIQPAKLEDSAVYLCASSFTGTEETQYFGPGTRLLVL.

The chain recombines TRBV5-6 with TRBJ2-2, with 11 bases lining up with TRBD2. Trimming cost V 4 bases and J 5 bases; bases outside gene matches: 7. CDR3 length: 16 residues. Germline-derived CDR1 and CDR2 are SGHDT and YYEEEE. CDR3: CASSSSSGGLTGELFF. As DNA, the CDR3 is TGTGCCAGCAGCAGCTCTAGCGGGGGGCTTACCGGGGAGCTGTTTTTT.

The chain couples TRBV6-5 to TRBJ1-2; D possibly corresponds to TRBD1 (6 bases). The CDR3 length is 14 residues. The germline V and J ends were trimmed by 7 bases and 5 bases, with 17 bases remaining between them. Germline CDR1 MNHEY, CDR2 SVGAGI. The CDR3 sequence: CASIDRDIRYGYTF. The CDR3 bases are TGTGCCAGCATCGATCGGGACATCCGGTATGGCTACACCTTC.

The chain uses TRBV4-1 and TRBJ1-4; the D is unclear. The CDR3 loop spans 15 amino acids. Germline-derived CDR1 and CDR2 are MGHRA and YSYEKL. The V gene lost 4 bases and the J gene lost 8 bases, with 17 bases spanning the gap. This chain's CDR3 is CASSRSSGSEEKLFF. The CDR3 DNA follows: TGCGCCAGCAGCCGCAGTTCAGGTTCGGAAGAAAAACTGTTTTTT.

This clone has only a few counts. The gene calls are TRBV7-8 and TRBJ1-1; 12 nucleotides agree with TRBD1. The V segment lost 0 bases and the J segment 3 bases; nucleotides outside the gene matches: 2. The CDR3 loop spans 16 amino acids. CDR1 and CDR2 from the germline V gene are SGHVS and FQNEAQ. The CDR3 bases are TGTGCCAGCAGCTTAGCGGGACAGGGGGCTCACACTGAAGCTTTCTTT. Protein sequence: CASSLAGQGAHTEAFF. The full variable domain, rest sourced from reference TRBV7-8 and TRBJ1-1, is GAGVSQSPRYKVAKRGQDVALRCDPISGHVSLFWYQQALGQGPEFLTYFQNEAQLDKSGLPSDRFFAERPEGSVSTLKIQRTQQEDSAVYLCASSLAGQGAHTEAFFGQGTRLTVV.